The 31 T cell receptor beta chains reported below all come from one sample, sequenced in a study of CD8+CD57+ T cells in acquired aplastic anemia. Genomic DNA, the template, was used for profiling of the TCR beta VDJ and CDR3. TCRdb redid the calling of the reads with MiXCR, one entry per CDR3 protein. Of roughly 190,000 distinct CDR3 sequences in the sample, under 55% were seen once. Before being chosen for sequencing, patients had shown CD8+CD57+ cell expansion by flow cytometry. Input material: sorted CD4+, CD8+, or CD8+CD57+ T cells (not recorded which) from PBMCs. These receptor sequences come from a human donor with aplastic anemia.

This clonotype is a singleton in its sample. The chain carries TRBV5-1 and TRBJ2-1, with 7 bases fitting TRBD2. Losses at the gene ends were 1 base for V and 0 bases for J; bases not matched to a gene: 1. The germline V gene encodes CDR1 SGHRS and CDR2 YFSETQ. This CDR3 comprises 15 residues. For the CDR3, the DNA is TGCGCCAGCAGCTTGACTAGCGACTCCTACAATGAGCAGTTCTTC. Protein sequence: CASSLTSDSYNEQFF.

At least ten counts were recorded for this clonotype. The chain couples TRBV11-3 to TRBJ2-7; 9 bases align to TRBD2. Per the germline V gene, CDR1 is SGHNT and CDR2 is YENEEA. The CDR3 is made up of 13 amino acids. V lost 5 bases to trimming and J lost 6 bases; unmatched junction nucleotides: 5. The CDR3 region is CASSPRTSAEQYF. The CDR3 DNA reads as TGTGCCAGCAGCCCTCGGACTAGCGCCGAGCAGTACTTC. The full variable domain, rest sourced from reference TRBV11-3 and TRBJ2-7, is EAGVVQSPRYKIIEKKQPVAFWCNPISGHNTLYWYLQNLGQGPELLIRYENEEAVDDSQLPKDRFSAERLKGVDSTLKIQPAELGDSAVYLCASSPRTSAEQYFGPGTRLTVT.

This clonotype has a count of ten or more. This chain joins TRBV6-5 and TRBJ1-2, with no clear D. Trimming took off 6 bases at V and 7 bases at J, with 9 bases between the two ends. This CDR3 region has 11 residues. Germline CDR1 and CDR2: MNHEY and SVGAGI. Here the CDR3 DNA reads TGTGCCAGCAGCTACCCCGGTGGCTACACCTTC. Translation gives CASSYPGGYTF.

The V gene is TRBV20-1, the J gene TRBJ2-1; TRBD2 aligns across 7 bases. The CDR3 length is 16 residues. CDR1 DFQATT and CDR2 SNEGSKA come from the germline V gene (reference sequence). With 5 bases clipped from V and 7 bases from J, the junction kept 17 bases outside the gene matches. The CDR3 loop is CSAPTLLADNLNEQFF. The CDR3 region has the DNA TGCAGTGCTCCGACCCTTCTAGCGGACAACCTTAATGAGCAGTTCTTC.

This clonotype was seen a few times. The genes are TRBV10-3 and TRBJ1-2; TRBD1 agrees at 9 bases. The length of the CDR3 is 13 residues. Germline CDR1 ENHRY, CDR2 SYGVKD. V dropped 3 bases and J dropped 5; count of bases not matched to a gene: 1. The CDR3 DNA follows: TGTGCCATCAGTGAAGGGACAGGGTATGGCTACACCTTC. Translating gives CAISEGTGYGYTF.

This clonotype was observed a few times. The J gene is TRBJ2-2, the V gene TRBV12-3 or TRBV12-4; no definite D call. This CDR3 region has 14 residues. V was trimmed by 7 bases and J by 5 bases, leaving 14 bases between them. CDR3: CASTLYEPTGELFF. In DNA form, the CDR3 reads TGTGCCAGCACCCTATATGAACCAACCGGGGAGCTGTTTTTT.

The chain is built from TRBV10-3 and TRBJ1-6; TRBD1 might be the D (5 bases). The CDR3 runs 15 residues. Germline values: CDR1 ENHRY, CDR2 SYGVKD. Trimming pared 0 bases from V and 9 bases from J, leaving 12 bases between. The CDR3 region is CAISESTRGPSPLHF. Written as DNA, the CDR3 is TGTGCCATCAGTGAGTCGACTCGGGGACCTTCACCCCTCCACTTT.

This clonotype has ten or more counts. The V call is TRBV5-1, the J call TRBJ1-4; 7 bases map to TRBD1. J was trimmed by 4 bases and V by 0 bases; bases with no gene match: 6. The CDR3 has 16 residues. Germline CDR1 SGHRS, CDR2 YFSETQ. The CDR3 spells CASSLVGTANNEKLFF. DNA for the CDR3: TGCGCCAGCAGCTTGGTCGGGACAGCAAATAATGAAAAACTGTTTTTT.

This clonotype showed up many times. CDR3 amino acids: CASSEVSGANVLTF. The CDR3 coding sequence is TGTGCCAGCAGTGAGGTATCTGGGGCCAACGTCCTGACTTTC. The genes are TRBV6-1 and TRBJ2-6, with D hard to call. The V end was cut by 3 bases, the J end by 1 base, with 4 bases between. Germline loops: CDR1 MNHNS, CDR2 SASEGT. The CDR3 loop spans 14 amino acids.

This clonotype was seen a few times. The rearrangement joins TRBV3-1 to TRBJ1-5; D unresolved. CDR1 LGHDT and CDR2 YNNKEL come from the germline V gene (reference sequence). The CDR3 is made up of 13 amino acids. Trimming removed 2 bases at V and 9 bases at J, with 11 bases between. The DNA for the CDR3 is TGTGCCAGCAGCCAAAGCGCCAATGGGCCCCAGCATTTT. The encoded protein is CASSQSANGPQHF. Full variable domain (remainder filled in from reference TRBV3-1 and TRBJ1-5): DTAVSQTPKYLVTQMGNDKSIKCEQNLGHDTMYWYKQDSKKFLKIMFSYNNKELIINETVPNRFSPKSPDKAHLNLHINSLELGDSAVYFCASSQSANGPQHFGDGTRLSIL.

This clonotype was recorded many times. The genes are TRBV20-1 and TRBJ2-1, with D perhaps being TRBD1 or TRBD2 (5 bases each). The length of the CDR3 is 16 residues. Germline loops: CDR1 DFQATT, CDR2 SNEGSKA (reference sequence). V was shortened by 2 bases and J by 5 bases, with 19 bases between the two germline ends. CDR3 DNA: TGCAGTGCTAGATCCCCGGGGCAGAGGATCCACAATGAGCAGTTCTTC. Encoded protein: CSARSPGQRIHNEQFF.

This clonotype was counted ten times or more. The V gene is TRBV7-6, the J gene TRBJ2-3; D gene unclear. Trimming removed 3 bases at V and 3 bases at J, with 13 bases between. CDR3 length: 15 amino acids. Germline CDR1 SGHVS, CDR2 FNYEAQ. CDR3 residues: CASSFGVLETDTQYF. In DNA form, the CDR3 reads TGTGCCAGCAGCTTTGGTGTTTTAGAGACAGATACGCAGTATTTT.

This clonotype was recorded a few times. The chain has TRBV15 and TRBJ1-1, with D possibly being TRBD1 (5 bases). CDR3 length equals 15 residues. V was clipped by 2 bases and J by 0 bases, with 10 bases between them. Germline V gene sequence: CDR1 LNHNV, CDR2 YYDKDF (reference sequence). The CDR3 loop is CATSRSGRVNTEAFF. Written as DNA, the CDR3 is TGTGCCACCAGCAGATCAGGGAGGGTGAACACTGAAGCTTTCTTT.

The chain joins TRBV12-3 or TRBV12-4 to TRBJ2-1; 9 nucleotides agree with TRBD1. The DNA end favors TRBJ2-7, so the J call may be wrong. The CDR3 consists of 14 residues. CDR3 nucleotides: TGTGCCAGCAGTTTTTGGGACAGGGACTACGAGCAGTACTTC. Its protein product is CASSFWDRDYEQYF.

This clonotype was observed a few times. The genes are TRBV20-1 and TRBJ2-3; 8 nucleotides agree with TRBD2. This CDR3 has 15 amino acids. The germline V gene has CDR1 DFQATT and CDR2 SNEGSKA (reference sequence). This chain's CDR3 is CSELGGGRGTDTQYF. CDR3 in DNA: TGCAGCGAACTCGGCGGGGGGCGGGGCACAGATACGCAGTATTTT.

This clonotype was detected ten times or more. The V gene is TRBV30, the J gene TRBJ2-3; D is perhaps TRBD1 (5 bases). This CDR3 comprises 11 residues. V shed 2 bases and J shed 6 bases, with 6 bases lying between them. Germline V gene sequence: CDR1 GTSNPN, CDR2 SVGIG (reference sequence). The DNA of the CDR3 is TGTGCCTGGAGTAAGGGGGATACGCAGTATTTT. Amino acids: CAWSKGDTQYF.

The CDR3 sequence: CAISDRSYEQYF. CDR3 in DNA: TGTGCCATCAGCGACAGATCCTACGAGCAGTACTTC. V and J are TRBV10-3 and TRBJ2-7; perhaps TRBD1 as D (5 bases). Trimming removed 6 bases from V and 1 base from J, with 7 bases in between. The germline V gene encodes CDR1 ENHRY and CDR2 SYGVKD. The CDR3 sequence is 12 residues long.

The chain employs TRBV11-2 and TRBJ2-7, with 8 bases matching TRBD2. Trimming took 5 bases from V and 2 from J; bases not matched to a gene: 11. CDR1 and CDR2 from the germline V gene are SGHAT and FQNNGV. This CDR3 is built from 16 residues. The CDR3 loop reads CASSHAAGAPTYEQYF. The DNA of the CDR3 is TGTGCCAGCAGCCACGCAGCGGGAGCCCCTACCTACGAGCAGTACTTC.

The genes are TRBV5-6 and TRBJ1-2, with D unclear. V was shortened by 4 bases and J by 6 bases, with 19 bases between the two germline ends. The CDR3 contains 15 residues. The V gene's germline CDR1 is SGHDT and CDR2 YYEEEE. The CDR3 nucleotides are TGTGCCAGCAGCAACCCGGGATCGGACGCCGATGGCTACACCTTC. This encodes CASSNPGSDADGYTF.

The chain uses TRBV29-1 and TRBJ2-7, with a weak D call TRBD2 (5 bases). CDR1 is SQVTM, CDR2 ANQGSEA, per germline. The length of the CDR3 is 16 residues. V was trimmed by 7 bases and J by 3 bases, leaving 25 bases between them. In nucleotides, the CDR3 is TGCAGCGCCAGCAGCCAAGATGGAGGTAGCCGCTACGAGCAGTACTTC. Translating it yields CSASSQDGGSRYEQYF.

This clonotype was picked up many times. The chain employs TRBV12-5 and TRBJ2-1, with TRBD2 matching over 9 bases. Losses at the gene ends were 5 bases for V and 6 bases for J; bases not matched to a gene: 8. Germline V gives CDR1 LGHNT, CDR2 FRNRAP. The CDR3 sequence is 15 residues long. CDR3 protein: CASGPGTSQRNEQFF. CDR3 DNA: TGTGCTAGTGGTCCGGGGACTAGCCAACGCAATGAGCAGTTCTTC.

This clonotype was counted many times. The J gene is TRBJ2-1, the V gene TRBV19, with 10 bases that match TRBD2. The CDR3 extends over 16 amino acids. Germline CDR1 LNHDA, CDR2 SQIVND (reference sequence). Trimming took 6 bases from V and 2 from J; bases not matched to a gene: 7. CDR3 in amino acids: CASSRGLAVTYNEQFF. Here the CDR3 DNA reads TGTGCCAGTAGCAGAGGACTAGCGGTAACCTACAATGAGCAGTTCTTC.

The chain recombines TRBV2 with TRBJ2-1; perhaps TRBD2 as D (6 bases). This CDR3 region has 15 residues. Germline V lookup: CDR1 SNHLY, CDR2 FYNNEI. V was clipped by 0 bases and J by 1 base, with 7 bases between them. CDR3 residues: CASSEASGSYNEQFF. CDR3 bases: TGTGCCAGCAGTGAAGCGAGCGGGTCCTACAATGAGCAGTTCTTC. Complete variable domain (other parts from reference TRBV2 and TRBJ2-1): EPEVTQTPSHQVTQMGQEVILRCVPISNHLYFYWYRQILGQKVEFLVSFYNNEISEKSEIFDDQFSVERPDGSNFTLKIRSTKLEDSAMYFCASSEASGSYNEQFFGPGTRLTVL.

The chain combines TRBV11-2 with TRBJ1-2; D might be TRBD1 (6 bases). The CDR3 extends over 16 amino acids. CDR1 SGHAT and CDR2 FQNNGV come from the germline V gene. With 5 bases removed from V and 4 bases from J, the gap between germline ends came to 20 bases. CDR3 protein: CASSPLMNRVSYGYTF. Here the CDR3 DNA reads TGTGCCAGCAGCCCCCTTATGAACAGGGTTAGCTATGGCTACACCTTC. Drawing the rest from reference TRBV11-2 and TRBJ1-2, the complete variable domain is EAGVAQSPRYKIIEKRQSVAFWCNPISGHATLYWYQQILGQGPKLLIQFQNNGVVDDSQLPKDRFSAERLKGVDSTLKIQPAKLEDSAVYLCASSPLMNRVSYGYTFGSGTRLTVV.

This clonotype appeared once. This chain joins TRBV10-3 and TRBJ1-2; D is undetermined. Germline V gene data show CDR1 as ENHRY and CDR2 as SYGVKD. CDR3 length: 13 residues. V was pared by 6 bases and J by 2 bases, with 10 bases between. CDR3 residues: CAISTLGNYGYTF. The CDR3 DNA reads TGTGCCATCAGCACCTTGGGGAACTATGGCTACACCTTC.

This clonotype was counted ten times or more. V and J are TRBV5-5 and TRBJ2-1; 7 bases fit TRBD1. The ends lost 4 bases at V and 7 bases at J; junction bases unmatched: 14. The germline V gene encodes CDR1 SGHKS and CDR2 YYEKEE (reference sequence). This CDR3 is built from 16 residues. The CDR3: CASSPEGGAMGNEQFF. In DNA form, the CDR3 reads TGTGCCAGCAGCCCGGAAGGGGGCGCAATGGGGAATGAGCAGTTCTTC.

This clonotype was recorded at least ten times. The CDR3 loop reads CATSDSGTEHYNEQFF. The CDR3 nucleotides are TGTGCCACCAGTGACTCTGGGACAGAACACTACAATGAGCAGTTCTTC. The chain uses TRBV24-1 and TRBJ2-1; 7 nucleotides match TRBD1. With V trimmed by 4 bases and J by 3 bases, 8 bases remained unmatched. The CDR3 covers 16 residues. Germline loops: CDR1 KGHDR, CDR2 SFDVKD.

V usage is TRBV10-3 and J usage is TRBJ2-7, with 9 nucleotides matching TRBD1. Per germline, CDR1 ENHRY and CDR2 SYGVKD. The CDR3 is 16 residues long. With 6 bases clipped from V and 2 bases from J, the junction kept 11 bases outside the gene matches. CDR3 sequence reads: CAISNGQGKFPYEQYF. The CDR3 nucleotides read TGTGCCATCAGCAATGGACAGGGGAAATTCCCCTACGAGCAGTACTTC.

This sequence joins TRBV20-1 and TRBJ1-2, with 9 bases fitting TRBD1. This CDR3 is built from 15 residues. V lost 0 bases and J lost 5; bases outside the gene matches: 7. CDR1 DFQATT and CDR2 SNEGSKA come from the germline V gene (reference sequence). CDR3 residues: CSARDDRGSRYGYTF. The CDR3 bases are TGCAGTGCTAGAGATGACAGGGGGTCTCGGTATGGCTACACCTTC.

This clonotype has at least ten counts. V gene TRBV15 combines with J gene TRBJ1-3, with D perhaps TRBD1 (5 bases). V gave up 5 bases and J gave up 0 bases, with 14 bases separating them. The V gene's germline CDR1 is LNHNV and CDR2 YYDKDF (reference sequence). The CDR3 is 16 residues long. The CDR3 nucleotides read TGTGCCACCAGCCCGGGGCACCGTCTCTCTGGAAACACCATATATTTT. Amino acid sequence: CATSPGHRLSGNTIYF.

V gene TRBV20-1 combines with J gene TRBJ2-3; D ambiguous. This CDR3 contains 13 residues. The germline V and J ends were trimmed by 3 bases and 2 bases, with 9 bases remaining between them. Germline CDR1 and CDR2: DFQATT and SNEGSKA (reference sequence). The CDR3 sequence: CSASQRVTDTQYF. DNA of the CDR3: TGCAGTGCTAGTCAAAGGGTCACAGATACGCAGTATTTT.